The 8 T cell receptor beta chains reported below all come from one sample, sequenced in a study of blood T cell repertoires in COVID-19 (dated by TCRdb to between 2020 and 2021). Libraries were constructed by the immunoSEQ multiplex PCR assay. What TCRdb holds here is the immuneACCESS table cut down to in-frame rearrangements. Part of the clones is not present; checked against another copy, under half of the missing clones reflect an unresolved V gene, and the others are unexplained. This sample holds 75,000 to 95,000 clones; roughly 89% were observed only once. The leading ten clones occupy around 16% of the sample. The sequenced sample was peripheral blood. Source of these receptors: a woman between 55 and 75 years old with COVID-19, enrolled during active disease.

The chain combines TRBV11-3 with TRBJ2-2; D is possibly TRBD2 (5 bases). The V and J ends lost 5 bases and 4 bases respectively, with 8 bases between them. Germline values: CDR1 SGHNT, CDR2 YENEEA. The CDR3 extends over 13 amino acids. The CDR3 reads CASSLEATGELFF. The CDR3, as DNA: TGTGCCAGCAGCCTGGAGGCCACCGGGGAGCTGTTTTTT. Supplemented by reference TRBV11-3 and TRBJ2-2, the full variable domain reads EAGVVQSPRYKIIEKKQPVAFWCNPISGHNTLYWYLQNLGQGPELLIRYENEEAVDDSQLPKDRFSAERLKGVDSTLKIQPAELGDSAVYLCASSLEATGELFFGEGSRLTVL.

The rearrangement joins TRBV7-9 to TRBJ2-3; TRBD1 aligns across 11 bases. The CDR3 is 17 amino acids. Trimming cost V 0 bases and J 7 bases; bases outside gene matches: 9. Germline CDR1 SEHNR, CDR2 FQNEAQ (reference sequence). CDR3 sequence (DNA): TGTGCCAGCAGCTTAGCCTTTGGACAGGGGGCTTTGAATACGCAGTATTTT. This translates into CASSLAFGQGALNTQYF.

This sequence joins TRBV7-2 and TRBJ2-2; 10 bases are a match to TRBD2. This CDR3 has 16 amino acids. Trimming at V came to 3 bases and at J to 5 bases, leaving 6 bases not matched to a gene. The V gene's germline CDR1 is SGHTA and CDR2 FQGNSA. The CDR3 region has the DNA TGTGCCAGCAGCTTGCTAGCGGGGGCGGAGACCGGGGAGCTGTTTTTT. Protein sequence: CASSLLAGAETGELFF.

V usage is TRBV21-1 and J usage is TRBJ1-6. TRBV21-1 is assigned pseudogene status. The CDR3 consists of 14 residues. The CDR3 here is CASTCQGGDSPLHF. The CDR3, as DNA: TGTGCCAGTACTTGCCAGGGAGGGGATTCACCCCTCCACTTT.

The chain couples TRBV6-5 to TRBJ1-3, with a tentative D call TRBD1 (6 bases). The CDR3 totals 15 residues. The V end lost 2 bases, the J end lost 3 bases, and 11 bases lay between the germline ends. From germline, CDR1 is MNHEY and CDR2 SVGAGI. DNA of the CDR3: TGTGCCAGCAGTTACAGGGGGACCTTTGGAAACACCATATATTTT. Translating gives CASSYRGTFGNTIYF.

This chain joins TRBV6-6 and TRBJ1-6; 10 bases align to TRBD1. The CDR3 totals 15 residues. V dropped 5 bases and J dropped 5; count of bases not matched to a gene: 3. Germline values: CDR1 MNHNY, CDR2 SVGAGI (reference sequence). The CDR3 reads CASSKDRGNNSPLHF. Here the CDR3 DNA reads TGTGCCAGCAGTAAGGACAGGGGGAATAATTCACCCCTCCACTTT.

The gene calls are TRBV2 and TRBJ1-2, with D possibly TRBD1 on 6 matching bases. CDR1 and CDR2 (germline): SNHLY, FYNNEI. This CDR3 has 14 amino acids. V lost 5 bases and J 1 base, leaving 11 bases between the germline ends. CDR3 nucleotides: TGTGCCAGCAGTTCGGACAGCTATAACTATGGCTACACCTTC. Translated, it gives CASSSDSYNYGYTF.

The chain employs TRBV10-1 and TRBJ1-1; TRBD1 agrees at 7 bases. This CDR3 has 13 residues. The trim removed 5 bases at V and 1 base at J, leaving 1 base unmatched. Germline loops: CDR1 WNHNN, CDR2 SYGVQD (reference sequence). CDR3 amino acids: CASSRQGNTEAFF. In nucleotides, the CDR3 is TGCGCCAGCAGTAGACAGGGGAACACTGAAGCTTTCTTT.